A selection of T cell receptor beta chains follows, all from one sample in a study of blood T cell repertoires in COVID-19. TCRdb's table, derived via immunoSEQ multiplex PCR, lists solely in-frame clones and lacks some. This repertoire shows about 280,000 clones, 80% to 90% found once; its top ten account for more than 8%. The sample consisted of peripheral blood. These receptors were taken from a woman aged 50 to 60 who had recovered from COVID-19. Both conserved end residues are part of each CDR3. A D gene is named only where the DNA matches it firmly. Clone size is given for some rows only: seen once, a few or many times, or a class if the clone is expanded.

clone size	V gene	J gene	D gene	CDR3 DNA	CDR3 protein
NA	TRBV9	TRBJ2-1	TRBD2	TGTGCCAGCAGCTGGACTAGCGGGGGTCCCTACAATGAGCAGTTCTTC	CASSWTSGGPYNEQFF
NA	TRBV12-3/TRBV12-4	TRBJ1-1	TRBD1	TGTGCCAGCAGTGCGCAGGGGGGCACTGAAGCTTTCTTT	CASSAQGGTEAFF
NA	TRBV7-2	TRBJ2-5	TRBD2	TGTGCCAGCAGCCCCCTAAGCGGGATATCTGAAGAGACCCAGTACTTC	CASSPLSGISEETQYF
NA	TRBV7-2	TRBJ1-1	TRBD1	TGTGCCAGCAGCACCGGGACAGGGGGTTTGAGGAACACTGAAGCTTTCTTT	CASSTGTGGLRNTEAFF
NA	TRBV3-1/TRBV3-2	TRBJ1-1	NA	TGTGCCAGCAGCCAAGTCATGGGCCGCACTGAAGCTTTCTTT	CASSQVMGRTEAFF
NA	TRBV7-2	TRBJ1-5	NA	TGTGCCAGCAGCTTGTCCCCCCCCTCGGGCAATCAGCCCCAGCATTTT	CASSLSPPSGNQPQHF
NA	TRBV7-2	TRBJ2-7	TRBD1	TGTGCCAGCAGCCAGGACAGGGCTGCTTACGAGCAGTACTTC	CASSQDRAAYEQYF
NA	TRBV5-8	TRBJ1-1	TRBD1	TGTGCCAGCAGCTTGGAGGGGGCACGCCAAATAAACACTGAAGCTTTCTTT	CASSLEGARQINTEAFF
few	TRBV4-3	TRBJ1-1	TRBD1	TGCGCCAGCAGCCAAGAACTAATTGGACAGGGGTTCTGGAAAACTGAAGCTTTCTTT	CASSQELIGQGFWKTEAFF
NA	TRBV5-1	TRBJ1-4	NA	TGCGCCAGCAGCCCACAGGGATCGACTAATGAAAAACTGTTTTTT	CASSPQGSTNEKLFF
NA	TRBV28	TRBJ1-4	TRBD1	TGTGCCAGCAGTTTTTTGGGACAGGAAAAACTGTTTTTT	CASSFLGQEKLFF
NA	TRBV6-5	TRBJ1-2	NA	TGTGCCAGCAGTCGCGACGGGGTGGGTCACTATGGCTACACCTTC	CASSRDGVGHYGYTF
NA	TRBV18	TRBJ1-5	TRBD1	TGTGCCAGCTCACCAAGACAGGGAAAAAATCAGCCCCAGCATTTT	CASSPRQGKNQPQHF
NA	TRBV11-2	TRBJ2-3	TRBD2	TGTGCCAGCAGCTTAGCGGCGGGGGGCACAGATACGCAGTATTTT	CASSLAAGGTDTQYF
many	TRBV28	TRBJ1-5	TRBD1	TGTGCCAGCAGTTTACCGGACAGGGTTCAGCCCCAGCATTTT	CASSLPDRVQPQHF
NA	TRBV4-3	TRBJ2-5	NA	TGCGCCAGCAGCCAAGATGGGGGAGGGGGGGCCGAGACCCAGTACTTC	CASSQDGGGGAETQYF
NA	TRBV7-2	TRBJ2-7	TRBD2	TGTGCCAGCAGGCCCACTAGCGGGAGCCTCTCCTACGAGCAGTACTTC	CASRPTSGSLSYEQYF
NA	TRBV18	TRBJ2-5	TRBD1	TGTGCCAGCTCACCTACCATAACCGGGACAGGGGCCGAGACCCAGTACTTC	CASSPTITGTGAETQYF
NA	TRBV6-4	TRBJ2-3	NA	TGTGCCAGCAGTCAGGGAGGTCTAAGCACAGATACGCAGTATTTT	CASSQGGLSTDTQYF
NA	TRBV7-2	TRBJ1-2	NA	TGTGCCAGCAGCCCAACCCCCACCTACGGTGGCTACACCTTC	CASSPTPTYGGYTF
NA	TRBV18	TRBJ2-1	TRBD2	TGTGCCAGCTCACCTCCCGGGCGGGCTAGCGGGAGTGCTGAGCAGTTCTTC	CASSPPGRASGSAEQFF
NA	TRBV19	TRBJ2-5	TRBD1	TGTGCCAGTAGTATAATACAGGGGGACGGGACCCAGTACTTC	CASSIIQGDGTQYF
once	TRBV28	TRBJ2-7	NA	TGTGCCAGCACCACCCCAGGGGGGCAGGACGTCGAGCAGTACTTC	CASTTPGGQDVEQYF